A single sample gave rise to the 22 T cell receptor beta chains below, sequenced in a study of blood T cell repertoires in COVID-19. TCRdb's table, derived via immunoSEQ multiplex PCR, lists solely in-frame clones and lacks some. The sample includes 40,000 to 60,000 clones, roughly 88% of them seen just once. The sample was peripheral blood. The origin of the receptors is a human donor in a cohort sampled during active COVID-19.

CDR3: CASSRGANYGYTF. CDR3 nucleotides: TGTGCCAGCAGTCGTGGAGCTAACTATGGCTACACCTTC. The genes are TRBV6-5 and TRBJ1-2; D gene uncertain. The CDR3 contains 13 residues. Germline loops: CDR1 MNHEY, CDR2 SVGAGI. Trimming stripped 5 bases from V and 0 bases from J, with 7 bases between.

This clone was observed a single time. V usage is TRBV19 and J usage is TRBJ1-2; weak D call: TRBD1 (6 bases). Germline V gene data show CDR1 as LNHDA and CDR2 as SQIVND (reference sequence). V was clipped by 3 bases and J by 2 bases, with 10 bases between them. This CDR3 has 14 residues. The CDR3 nucleotides read TGTGCCAGTAGTATTAACAGGGCAAACTATGGCTACACCTTC. It translates to CASSINRANYGYTF. The variable domain in full, completed from reference TRBV19 and TRBJ1-2, reads DGGITQSPKYLFRKEGQNVTLSCEQNLNHDAMYWYRQDPGQGLRLIYYSQIVNDFQKGDIAEGYSVSREKKESFPLTVTSAQKNPTAFYLCASSINRANYGYTFGSGTRLTVV.

This chain uses TRBV5-1 with TRBJ1-1; D unresolved. V was clipped by 1 base and J by 1 base, with 8 bases between them. Germline CDR1 reads SGHRS; CDR2 reads YFSETQ. The length of the CDR3 is 14 residues. Written as DNA, the CDR3 is TGCGCCAGCAGCTTGCTGGAGGGGAACACTGAAGCTTTCTTT. Protein: CASSLLEGNTEAFF.

The V gene is TRBV7-9, the J gene TRBJ2-3; 8 nucleotides align to TRBD1. Per the germline V gene, CDR1 is SEHNR and CDR2 is FQNEAQ (reference sequence). This CDR3 comprises 15 residues. Trimming removed 5 bases from V and 0 bases from J; junction bases left unmatched: 4. DNA for the CDR3: TGTGCCAGCAGCCAGGACAGGGCTAGCACAGATACGCAGTATTTT. Its translation: CASSQDRASTDTQYF.

The rearrangement uses TRBV29-1 and TRBJ2-7; tentative D call: TRBD1 (5 bases). The V gene's germline CDR1 is SQVTM and CDR2 ANQGSEA. V lost 4 bases to trimming and J lost 3 bases, with 16 bases between them. The CDR3 is 14 amino acids. CDR3: CSVGPRQGNYEQYF. The CDR3 DNA reads TGCAGCGTTGGTCCTCGGCAGGGAAACTACGAGCAGTACTTC.

The count of this clone is one. V usage is TRBV7-2 and J usage is TRBJ2-7, with TRBD2 identical over 8 bases. CDR3 size: 17 residues. Germline-derived CDR1 and CDR2 are SGHTA and FQGNSA. Unmatched junction bases numbered 8, after V lost 1 base and J lost 0 bases. In DNA, the CDR3 is TGTGCCAGCAGCTTAGGGAGGACTAGCCGCAGCTCCTACGAGCAGTACTTC. Amino acids: CASSLGRTSRSSYEQYF.

This clone came up a few times. This chain connects TRBV19 to TRBJ2-5; D is undetermined. The CDR3 sequence is 14 residues long. Germline CDR1 LNHDA, CDR2 SQIVND (reference sequence). The V end lost 5 bases, the J end lost 2 bases, and 12 bases lay between the germline ends. CDR3 in DNA: TGTGCCAGTAGTCTTGGAACAGCTCAAGAGACCCAGTACTTC. Residues: CASSLGTAQETQYF.

The rearrangement uses TRBV6-6 and TRBJ2-7; tentative D call: TRBD2 (6 bases). Trimming took off 0 bases at V and 5 bases at J, with 8 bases between the two ends. This CDR3 region has 13 residues. The germline gives CDR1 MNHNY, CDR2 SVGAGI (reference sequence). The CDR3 DNA sequence: TGTGCCAGCAGTTACTCGAGGAGGGACGAGCAGTACTTC. It yields the protein CASSYSRRDEQYF.

The V and J genes are TRBV6-4 and TRBJ1-2; D gene uncertain. Trimming took off 6 bases at V and 2 bases at J, with 10 bases between the two ends. Per germline, CDR1 MRHNA and CDR2 SNTAGT. This CDR3 contains 13 residues. The DNA of the CDR3 is TGTGCCAGCAGCGCCTCCGGGAACTATGGCTACACCTTC. It yields the protein CASSASGNYGYTF.

The genes are TRBV5-4 and TRBJ1-2; 9 nucleotides line up with TRBD1. Germline CDR1 SGHNT, CDR2 YYREEE (reference sequence). The CDR3 covers 14 residues. Trimming removed 4 bases from V and 7 bases from J; junction bases left unmatched: 8. The DNA of the CDR3 is TGTGCCAGCAGCGTACAGGGGGCGCAGGTTGGCTACACCTTC. This encodes CASSVQGAQVGYTF.

The CDR3 loop is CASSQDQTSGRYEQYF. CDR3 DNA sequence: TGTGCCAGCAGCCAAGACCAGACTAGCGGGAGATACGAGCAGTACTTC. The chain is built from TRBV4-2 and TRBJ2-7; 12 bases agree with TRBD2. Germline V CDR1 and CDR2: LGHNA, YNFKEQ. This CDR3 is built from 16 residues. V shed 0 bases and J 4 bases; nucleotides not matched to a gene: 4.

The gene calls are TRBV7-2 and TRBJ2-1; 11 bases line up with TRBD2. V lost 5 bases and J lost 9; bases outside the gene matches: 9. This CDR3 contains 15 residues. Germline V gene sequence: CDR1 SGHTA, CDR2 FQGNSA. DNA for the CDR3: TGTGCCAGCAGCCGCTTAGCGGGAGGGCAGGGTGAGCAGTTCTTC. Encoded protein: CASSRLAGGQGEQFF.

The V and J genes are TRBV19 and TRBJ2-4, with D perhaps TRBD2 (6 bases). Germline-derived CDR1 and CDR2 are LNHDA and SQIVND (reference sequence). This CDR3 has 14 residues. Trimming took 5 bases from V and 6 from J, leaving 14 bases between them. CDR3 DNA sequence: TGTGCCAGTAGTGCCACGGGGACTGTAAACATTCAGTACTTC. Its protein product is CASSATGTVNIQYF.

The chain carries TRBV24-1 and TRBJ2-3; 11 bases agree with TRBD1. Germline V gives CDR1 KGHDR, CDR2 SFDVKD. CDR3 length equals 15 residues. With 3 bases clipped from V and 8 bases from J, the junction kept 6 bases outside the gene matches. This chain's CDR3 is CATSDPRTGGGTQYF. In nucleotides, the CDR3 is TGTGCCACCAGTGATCCTCGGACAGGGGGCGGTACGCAGTATTTT.

The chain is built from TRBV7-9 and TRBJ1-6; maybe TRBD1 (6 bases). The germline V gene encodes CDR1 SEHNR and CDR2 FQNEAQ (reference sequence). The CDR3 loop spans 17 amino acids. Between the trimmed V and J ends, which lost 1 base and 8 bases, there was a span of 18 bases. The CDR3 DNA is TGTGCCAGCAGCTTAGTTCTTTTCGACAGGTTGTATTCACCCCTCCACTTT. Translating gives CASSLVLFDRLYSPLHF.

The chain combines TRBV6-5 with TRBJ2-5, with 8 bases fitting TRBD2. The V gene's germline CDR1 is MNHEY and CDR2 SVGAGI. V dropped 4 bases and J dropped 4; count of bases not matched to a gene: 5. This CDR3 spans 14 amino acids. The DNA of the CDR3 is TGTGCCAGCAGTTCGGGGGGGCGAGGAGAGACCCAGTACTTC. Translation: CASSSGGRGETQYF.

The CDR3 loop reads CASKVRDSVKGYTF. CDR3 DNA: TGTGCCAGTAAGGTTCGGGATTCGGTTAAGGGCTACACCTTC. J is TRBJ1-2 and V is TRBV19; D uncertain. There are 14 residues in the CDR3. Per the germline V gene, CDR1 is LNHDA and CDR2 is SQIVND (reference sequence). V was shortened by 7 bases and J by 8 bases, with 20 bases between the two germline ends. Together with reference TRBV19 and TRBJ1-2, the CDR3 gives the full variable domain: DGGITQSPKYLFRKEGQNVTLSCEQNLNHDAMYWYRQDPGQGLRLIYYSQIVNDFQKGDIAEGYSVSREKKESFPLTVTSAQKNPTAFYLCASKVRDSVKGYTFGSGTRLTVV.

V is TRBV6-5 and J is TRBJ2-3, with D possibly matching TRBD1 (5 bases). The V and J ends lost 6 bases and 2 bases respectively, with 12 bases between them. This CDR3 is 14 amino acids long. Germline loops: CDR1 MNHEY, CDR2 SVGAGI. The CDR3: CASRGRGITDTQYF. CDR3 DNA: TGTGCCAGCAGGGGAAGGGGTATCACAGATACGCAGTATTTT.

V and J are TRBV4-2 and TRBJ1-2; D unclear. Trimming removed 0 bases from V and 8 bases from J, with 16 bases in between. There are 15 residues in the CDR3. The germline gives CDR1 LGHNA, CDR2 YNFKEQ. CDR3 nucleotides: TGTGCCAGCAGCCAAGATCTCCGGGAATTGGCGGGCTACACCTTC. This translates into CASSQDLRELAGYTF.

Concerning this clone itself: Within the sample, other DNA sequences also encode this same CDR3. V and J are TRBV5-1 and TRBJ2-3, with a weak D call TRBD1 (6 bases). The length of the CDR3 is 14 residues. Trimming removed 4 bases from V and 2 bases from J, with 11 bases in between. The germline V gene encodes CDR1 SGHRS and CDR2 YFSETQ. The CDR3 protein is CASSTGQTTDTQYF. CDR3 in DNA: TGCGCCAGCAGCACCGGACAGACCACAGATACGCAGTATTTT. Together with reference TRBV5-1 and TRBJ2-3, the CDR3 gives the full variable domain: KAGVTQTPRYLIKTRGQQVTLSCSPISGHRSVSWYQQTPGQGLQFLFEYFSETQRNKGNFPGRFSGRQFSNSRSEMNVSTLELGDSALYLCASSTGQTTDTQYFGPGTRLTVL.

V and J are TRBV7-2 and TRBJ2-2, with 10 nucleotides matching TRBD1. The CDR3 runs to 16 residues. CDR1 and CDR2 from the germline V gene are SGHTA and FQGNSA. Trimming removed 1 base from V and 4 bases from J; junction bases left unmatched: 3. The CDR3 protein is CASSLVGTGATGELFF. CDR3 DNA: TGTGCCAGCAGCTTAGTTGGGACAGGGGCCACCGGGGAGCTGTTTTTT.

This chain connects TRBV5-1 to TRBJ2-2; D perhaps matches TRBD2 (6 bases). V lost 7 bases to trimming and J lost 0 bases, with 10 bases between them. The CDR3 runs 14 residues. Per germline, CDR1 SGHRS and CDR2 YFSETQ. The CDR3 DNA reads as TGCGCCAGCTCCGGGACTGCGAACACCGGGGAGCTGTTTTTT. Protein: CASSGTANTGELFF. Full variable domain (missing parts from reference TRBV5-1 and TRBJ2-2): KAGVTQTPRYLIKTRGQQVTLSCSPISGHRSVSWYQQTPGQGLQFLFEYFSETQRNKGNFPGRFSGRQFSNSRSEMNVSTLELGDSALYLCASSGTANTGELFFGEGSRLTVL.